The 3 T cell receptor beta chains listed next were all sequenced from one sample in a study of blood T cells in healthy people across ages. A J-beta primer mix and a sample-barcoded 5' primer were used in a second PCR of about 7 to 12 cycles. MiXCR was run by TCRdb on the 5' RACE reads, yielding one entry per CDR3 protein. The sample holds 1.5 million to 2 million distinct CDR3 sequences, roughly 27% seen once. Sample: blood. The receptors derive from a woman aged 25 to 39 in good health.

About this clonotype: The junction does not match germline at one end; this may be a read error. V is TRBV10-3 and J is TRBJ1-2; TRBD1 might be the D (6 bases). The CDR3 extends over 15 amino acids. Germline V gene lookup returns CDR1 ENHRY and CDR2 SYGVKD. CDR3 DNA sequence: TGTACCATCAGCCCCGGGGAGGGGGATTACTATGGCTACACCTTC. This encodes CTISPGEGDYYGYTF.

This sequence joins TRBV5-1 and TRBJ2-1, with 7 bases fitting TRBD2. This CDR3 is built from 14 residues. Germline lookup yields CDR1 SGHRS and CDR2 YFSETQ. V lost 4 bases and J lost 3; bases outside the gene matches: 4. CDR3 residues: CASSGGTNYNEQFF. For the CDR3, the DNA is TGCGCCAGCAGCGGTGGGACTAACTACAATGAGCAGTTCTTC.

J is TRBJ2-6 and V is TRBV4-1, with D unclear. Germline loops: CDR1 MGHRA, CDR2 YSYEKL. Trimming stripped 4 bases from V and 2 bases from J, with 18 bases between. The CDR3 length is 18 residues. The CDR3 nucleotides are TGCGCCAGCAGCCGAGATTCCCAGATTTTTGCTGGGGCCAACGTCCTGACTTTC. Its translation is CASSRDSQIFAGANVLTF.